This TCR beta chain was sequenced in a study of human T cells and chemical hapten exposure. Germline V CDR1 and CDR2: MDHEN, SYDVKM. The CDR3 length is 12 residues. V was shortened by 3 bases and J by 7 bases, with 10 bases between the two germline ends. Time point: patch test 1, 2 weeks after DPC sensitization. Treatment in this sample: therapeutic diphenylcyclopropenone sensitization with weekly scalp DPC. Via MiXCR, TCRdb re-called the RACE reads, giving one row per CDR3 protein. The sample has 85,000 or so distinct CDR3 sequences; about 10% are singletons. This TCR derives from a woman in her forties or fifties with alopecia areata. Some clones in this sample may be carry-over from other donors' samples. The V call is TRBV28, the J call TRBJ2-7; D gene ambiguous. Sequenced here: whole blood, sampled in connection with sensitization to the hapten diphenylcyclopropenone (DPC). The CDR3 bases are TGTGCCAGCAGTTTCCCGCTGGGGGAGCAGTACTTC. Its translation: CASSFPLGEQYF.